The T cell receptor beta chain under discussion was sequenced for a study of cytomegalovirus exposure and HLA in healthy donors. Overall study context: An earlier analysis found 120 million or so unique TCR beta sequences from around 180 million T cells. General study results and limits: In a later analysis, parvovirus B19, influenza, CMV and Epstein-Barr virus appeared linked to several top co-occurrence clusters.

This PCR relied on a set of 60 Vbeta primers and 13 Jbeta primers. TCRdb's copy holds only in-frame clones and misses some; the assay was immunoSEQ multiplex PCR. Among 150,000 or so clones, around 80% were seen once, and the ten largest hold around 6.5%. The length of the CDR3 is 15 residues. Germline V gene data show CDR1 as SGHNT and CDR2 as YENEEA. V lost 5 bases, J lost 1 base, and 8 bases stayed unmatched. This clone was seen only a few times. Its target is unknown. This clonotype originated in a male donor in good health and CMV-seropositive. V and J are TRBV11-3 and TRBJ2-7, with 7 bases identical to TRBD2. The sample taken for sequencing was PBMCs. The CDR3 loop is CASSPGLVRSYEQYF. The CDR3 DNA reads TGTGCCAGCAGCCCAGGACTAGTTCGTTCCTACGAGCAGTACTTC.